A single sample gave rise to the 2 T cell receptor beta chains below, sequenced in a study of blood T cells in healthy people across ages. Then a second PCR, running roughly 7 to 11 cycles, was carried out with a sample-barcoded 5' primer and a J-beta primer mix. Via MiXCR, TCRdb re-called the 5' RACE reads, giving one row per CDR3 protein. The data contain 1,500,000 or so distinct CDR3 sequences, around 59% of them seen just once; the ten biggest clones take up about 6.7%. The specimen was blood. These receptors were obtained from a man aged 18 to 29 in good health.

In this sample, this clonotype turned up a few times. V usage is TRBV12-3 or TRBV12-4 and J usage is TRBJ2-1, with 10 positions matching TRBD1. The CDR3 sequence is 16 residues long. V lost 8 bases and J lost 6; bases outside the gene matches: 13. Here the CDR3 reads CASSITGTGVSNEQFF. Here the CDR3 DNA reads TGTGCCAGCTCCATAACCGGGACAGGGGTGAGCAATGAGCAGTTCTTC.

The CDR3 DNA is TGCGCCAGCAGCTTGGCGTCGCAGCCAGACAATCAGCCCCAGCATTTT. It encodes CASSLASQPDNQPQHF. This sequence joins TRBV5-1 and TRBJ1-5; unclear D gene. In germline, CDR1 is SGHRS, CDR2 YFSETQ. CDR3 length: 16 amino acids. V lost 0 bases, J lost 3 bases, and 13 bases lay in between.